This T cell receptor beta chain was observed in a study of T cell responses to AZD1222 COVID-19 vaccine. Study in general: Both about-4-week and about-12-week second-dose recipients were combined. Study results and caveats: Per reports, nearly half of all spike-specific TCRs target regions that are unmutated in variants. It was only a handful of AZD1222 recipients who were seropositive at baseline. In a largely white British group with more females than males, clonal diversity was possibly underestimated.

Only in-frame clones appear in the TCRdb table, and some are missing; sequencing was by immunoSEQ multiplex PCR. The sample records roughly 140,000 clones, around 88% being singletons. The CDR3 covers 16 residues. The germline gives CDR1 SGHNT, CDR2 YENEEA. The trim removed 5 bases at V and 4 bases at J, leaving 7 bases unmatched. Notes on this clone: Its cognate antigen is unknown.

Sequenced here: peripheral blood, sampled on day 0 of AZD1222 vaccination. This receptor was taken from an adult in good health. V is TRBV11-3 and J is TRBJ2-1; 11 bases are shared with TRBD1. The chain's CDR3 is CASSTGTGGMYNEQFF. Written as DNA, the CDR3 is TGTGCCAGCAGCACCGGGACAGGGGGGATGTACAATGAGCAGTTCTTC.